The 8 T cell receptor beta chains listed next were all sequenced from one sample in a study of T cell responses to AZD1222 COVID-19 vaccine. Libraries were prepared by immunoSEQ multiplex PCR; TCRdb keeps only in-frame clonotypes and omits some of them. The sample includes 150,000 or so clones, roughly nine tenths of them seen just once. Sequenced here: peripheral blood, sampled on day 0 of AZD1222 vaccination. These receptors were taken from an adult in good health.

The rearrangement joins TRBV18 to TRBJ1-2; D unclear. V lost 6 bases to trimming and J lost 5 bases, with 7 bases between them. The germline V gene has CDR1 KGHSH and CDR2 LQKENI. The CDR3 is 11 amino acids. The CDR3: CASSQTYGYTF. CDR3 sequence (DNA): TGTGCCAGCTCTCAGACATATGGCTACACCTTC.

The chain recombines TRBV27 with TRBJ2-3; D may be TRBD1 (5 bases). This CDR3 spans 16 amino acids. V dropped 6 bases and J dropped 0 bases, with 16 bases sitting between them. The germline V gene has CDR1 MNHEY and CDR2 SMNVEV (reference sequence). Written as DNA, the CDR3 is TGTGCCAGCAGACCCCTTTTGGGGCCTAGCACAGATACGCAGTATTTT. It is translated as CASRPLLGPSTDTQYF.

The J gene is TRBJ1-3, the V gene TRBV19; D is uncertain. The CDR3 is 15 residues long. CDR1 LNHDA and CDR2 SQIVND come from the germline V gene (reference sequence). Trimming pared 7 bases from V and 0 bases from J, leaving 13 bases between. CDR3 bases: TGTGCCAGTACCCCGAACACGAACTCTGGAAACACCATATATTTT. It yields the protein CASTPNTNSGNTIYF.

CDR3 sequence: CASSVEGGETQYF. CDR3 coding DNA: TGTGCCAGCAGTGTTGAGGGTGGGGAGACCCAGTACTTC. The rearrangement joins TRBV6-2 or TRBV6-3 to TRBJ2-5, with TRBD2 as a possible D gene (5 bases). CDR3 length equals 13 residues. Germline CDR1 is MNHEY and CDR2 is SVGEGT. Trimming shortened V by 5 bases and J by 5 bases, and 12 bases separated the two germline ends.

The DNA for the CDR3 is TGTGCCAGCAGCCTAGGGCCCGGCAATCAGCCCCAGCATTTT. Its translation: CASSLGPGNQPQHF. The rearrangement links TRBV7-8 to TRBJ1-5; D call uncertain. From germline, CDR1 is SGHVS and CDR2 FQNEAQ. Trimming took 5 bases from V and 2 from J, leaving 10 bases between them. The CDR3 spans 14 residues.

This clone appeared a single time. One junction end disagrees with the germline gene, perhaps due to a read error. This chain connects TRBV7-9 to TRBJ2-3; 7 nucleotides agree with TRBD1. The CDR3 has 15 residues. Germline-derived CDR1 and CDR2 are SEHNR and FQNEAQ (reference sequence). CDR3 nucleotide sequence: TGTGCCAGCAGCCTAGCAGACAGGGCCGGAGATACGCAGTATTTT. It is translated as CASSLADRAGDTQYF.

This chain connects TRBV7-8 to TRBJ1-1; no reliable D call. Trimming shortened V by 1 base and J by 7 bases, and 10 bases separated the two germline ends. Looked up from germline, CDR1 is SGHVS and CDR2 is FQNEAQ. The CDR3 has 13 residues. The chain's CDR3 is CASSLGALGEAFF. The DNA for the CDR3 is TGTGCCAGCAGCTTAGGGGCCCTGGGTGAAGCTTTCTTT.

The CDR3 nucleotides are TGTGCCAGCAGCCATGATTACCAGGGAAAAGGGGGCCAGCCCCAGCATTTT. Translation: CASSHDYQGKGGQPQHF. The V and J genes are TRBV2 and TRBJ1-5; TRBD1 matches 7 bases. The V gene's germline CDR1 is SNHLY and CDR2 FYNNEI. There are 17 residues in the CDR3. With V trimmed by 6 bases and J by 7 bases, 18 bases remained unmatched.